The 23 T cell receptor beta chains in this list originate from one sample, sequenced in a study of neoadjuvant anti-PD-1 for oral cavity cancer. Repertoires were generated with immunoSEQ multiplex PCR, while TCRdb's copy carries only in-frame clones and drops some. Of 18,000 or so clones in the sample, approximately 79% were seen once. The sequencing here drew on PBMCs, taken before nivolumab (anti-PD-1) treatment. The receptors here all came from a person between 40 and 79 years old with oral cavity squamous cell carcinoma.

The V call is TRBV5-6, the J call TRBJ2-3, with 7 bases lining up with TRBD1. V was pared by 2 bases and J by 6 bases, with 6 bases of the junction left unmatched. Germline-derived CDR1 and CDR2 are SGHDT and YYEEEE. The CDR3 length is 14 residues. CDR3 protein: CASSLSRGLDTQYF. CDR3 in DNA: TGTGCCAGCAGCTTATCAAGGGGGCTGGATACGCAGTATTTT.

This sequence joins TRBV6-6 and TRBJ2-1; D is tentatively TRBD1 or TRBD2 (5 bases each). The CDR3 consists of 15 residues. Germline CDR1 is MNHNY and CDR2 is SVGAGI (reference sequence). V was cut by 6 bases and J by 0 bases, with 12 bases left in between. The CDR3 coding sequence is TGTGCCAGCAGACTAGGGGAAAGCTCCTACAATGAGCAGTTCTTC. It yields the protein CASRLGESSYNEQFF.

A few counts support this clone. CDR3 bases: TGTGCCAGCAGCCAGACAGGGCGTCAGCCCCAGCATTTT. It codes for CASSQTGRQPQHF. V usage is TRBV6-5 and J usage is TRBJ1-5; 7 bases are shared with TRBD1. The trim removed 6 bases at V and 6 bases at J, leaving 5 bases unmatched. The CDR3 spans 13 residues. The V gene's germline CDR1 is MNHEY and CDR2 SVGAGI.

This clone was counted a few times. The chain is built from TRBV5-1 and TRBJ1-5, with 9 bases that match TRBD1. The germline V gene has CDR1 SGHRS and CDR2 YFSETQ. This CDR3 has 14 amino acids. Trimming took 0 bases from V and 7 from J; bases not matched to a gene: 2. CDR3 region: CASSLGTGDQPQHF. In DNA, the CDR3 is TGCGCCAGCAGCTTGGGGACAGGGGACCAGCCCCAGCATTTT.

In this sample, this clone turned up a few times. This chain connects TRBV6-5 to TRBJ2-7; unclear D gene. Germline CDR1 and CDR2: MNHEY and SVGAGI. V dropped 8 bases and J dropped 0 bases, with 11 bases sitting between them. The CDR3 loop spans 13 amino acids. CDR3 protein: CASWSVVSYEQYF. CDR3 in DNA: TGTGCCAGCTGGAGTGTAGTCTCCTACGAGCAGTACTTC.

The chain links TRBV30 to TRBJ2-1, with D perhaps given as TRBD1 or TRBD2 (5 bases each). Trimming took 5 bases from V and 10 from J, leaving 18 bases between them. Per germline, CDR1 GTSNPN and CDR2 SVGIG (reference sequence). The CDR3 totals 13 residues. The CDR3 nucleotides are TGTGCCTGGGGGACCACTATTGTTAGGGAGCAGTTCTTC. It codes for CAWGTTIVREQFF.

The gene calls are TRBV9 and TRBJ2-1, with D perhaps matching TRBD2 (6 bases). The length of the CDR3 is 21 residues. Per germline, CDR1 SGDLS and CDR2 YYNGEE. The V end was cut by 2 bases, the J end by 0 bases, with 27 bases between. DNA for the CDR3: TGTGCCAGCAGCGTCTCGCCGGGGGTACGCCAAATCGCTAGCTCCTACAATGAGCAGTTCTTC. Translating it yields CASSVSPGVRQIASSYNEQFF.

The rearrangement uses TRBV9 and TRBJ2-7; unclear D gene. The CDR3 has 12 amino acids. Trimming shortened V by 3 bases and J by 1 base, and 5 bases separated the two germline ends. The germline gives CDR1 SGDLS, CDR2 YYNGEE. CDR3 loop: CASSDGSYEQYF. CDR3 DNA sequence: TGTGCCAGCAGCGACGGGTCCTACGAGCAGTACTTC.

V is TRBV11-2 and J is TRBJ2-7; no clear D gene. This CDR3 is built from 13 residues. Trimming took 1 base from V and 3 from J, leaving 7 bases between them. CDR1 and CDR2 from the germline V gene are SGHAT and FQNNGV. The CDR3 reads CASSLGLLYEQYF. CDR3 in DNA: TGTGCCAGCAGCTTAGGGCTGCTCTACGAGCAGTACTTC.

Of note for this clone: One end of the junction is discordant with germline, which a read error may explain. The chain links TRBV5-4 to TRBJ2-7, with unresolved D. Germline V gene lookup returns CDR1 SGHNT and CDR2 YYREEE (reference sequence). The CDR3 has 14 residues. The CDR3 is CASSSNIGSSEQYF. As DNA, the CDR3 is TGTGCCAGCAGCTCCAATATAGGGTCCTCCGAGCAGTACTTC.

The CDR3 region is CASRRTGGNTGELFF. The CDR3 bases are TGTGCCAGCAGACGGACAGGCGGAAACACCGGGGAGCTGTTTTTT. The chain links TRBV2 to TRBJ2-2; TRBD1 matches at 7 bases. The CDR3 is 15 amino acids. V lost 6 bases and J lost 2; bases outside the gene matches: 6. Per the germline V gene, CDR1 is SNHLY and CDR2 is FYNNEI.

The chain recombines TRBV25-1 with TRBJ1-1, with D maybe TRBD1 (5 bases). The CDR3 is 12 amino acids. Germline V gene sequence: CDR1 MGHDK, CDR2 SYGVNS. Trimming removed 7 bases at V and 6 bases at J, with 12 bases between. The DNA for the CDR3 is TGTGCCAGCACCCATGGGGGGGCTGAAGCTTTCTTT. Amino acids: CASTHGGAEAFF.

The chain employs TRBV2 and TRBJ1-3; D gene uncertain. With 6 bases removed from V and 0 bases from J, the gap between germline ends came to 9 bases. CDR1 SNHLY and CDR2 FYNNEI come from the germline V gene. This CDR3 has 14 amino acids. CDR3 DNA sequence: TGTGCCAGCAGACCCAGGATCTCTGGAAACACCATATATTTT. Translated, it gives CASRPRISGNTIYF.

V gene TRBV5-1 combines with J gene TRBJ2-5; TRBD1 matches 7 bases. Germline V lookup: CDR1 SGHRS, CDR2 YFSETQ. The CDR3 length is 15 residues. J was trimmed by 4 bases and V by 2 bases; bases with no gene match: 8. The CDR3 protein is CASSLTGVYGETQYF. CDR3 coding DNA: TGCGCCAGCAGCTTAACAGGGGTGTACGGAGAGACCCAGTACTTC.

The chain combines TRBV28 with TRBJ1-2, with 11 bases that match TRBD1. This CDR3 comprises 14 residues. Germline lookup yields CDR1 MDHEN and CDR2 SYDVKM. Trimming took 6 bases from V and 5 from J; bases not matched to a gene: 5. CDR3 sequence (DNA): TGTGCCAGCAGCCGAGGACAGGGGGCTTATGGCTACACCTTC. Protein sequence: CASSRGQGAYGYTF.

CDR3 sequence (DNA): TGTGCCAGCAGCTTAAGGGGACAGGGGCGGGATACGCAGTATTTT. This gives the protein CASSLRGQGRDTQYF. The chain is built from TRBV13 and TRBJ2-3; 10 bases map to TRBD1. CDR3 size: 15 residues. Germline loops: CDR1 PRHDT, CDR2 FYEKMQ (reference sequence). J gave up 6 bases and V 2 bases, and 5 bases lay outside the gene matches.

The CDR3 spells CASSPSRAEQYF. The CDR3 bases are TGTGCCAGCAGTCCTTCAAGGGCTGAGCAGTACTTC. The chain joins TRBV28 to TRBJ2-7; D remains ambiguous. V lost 5 bases to trimming and J lost 7 bases, with 12 bases between them. The CDR3 is 12 amino acids. Germline CDR1 MDHEN, CDR2 SYDVKM.

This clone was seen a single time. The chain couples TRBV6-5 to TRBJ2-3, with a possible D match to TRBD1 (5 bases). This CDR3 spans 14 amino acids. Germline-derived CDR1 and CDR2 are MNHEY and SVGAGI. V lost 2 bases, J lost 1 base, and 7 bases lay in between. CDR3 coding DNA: TGTGCCAGCAGTTACGGGGCTGGCACAGATACGCAGTATTTT. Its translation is CASSYGAGTDTQYF.

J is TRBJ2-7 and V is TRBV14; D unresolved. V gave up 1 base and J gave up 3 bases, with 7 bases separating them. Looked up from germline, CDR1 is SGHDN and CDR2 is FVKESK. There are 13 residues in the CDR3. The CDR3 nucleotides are TGTGCCAGCAGCCAAGTTCGGAACTACGAGCAGTACTTC. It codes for CASSQVRNYEQYF.

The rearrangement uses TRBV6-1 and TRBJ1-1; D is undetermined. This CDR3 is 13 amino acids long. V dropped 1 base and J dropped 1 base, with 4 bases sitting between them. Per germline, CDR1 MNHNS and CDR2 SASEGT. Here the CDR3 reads CASSEGGNTEAFF. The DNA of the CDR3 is TGTGCCAGCAGTGAAGGGGGGAACACTGAAGCTTTCTTT.

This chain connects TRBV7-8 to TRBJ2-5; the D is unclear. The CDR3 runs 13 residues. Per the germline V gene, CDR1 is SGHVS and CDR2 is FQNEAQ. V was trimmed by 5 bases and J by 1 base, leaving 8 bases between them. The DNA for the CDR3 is TGTGCCAGCAGCCCTTGGGTCCAAGAGACCCAGTACTTC. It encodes CASSPWVQETQYF.

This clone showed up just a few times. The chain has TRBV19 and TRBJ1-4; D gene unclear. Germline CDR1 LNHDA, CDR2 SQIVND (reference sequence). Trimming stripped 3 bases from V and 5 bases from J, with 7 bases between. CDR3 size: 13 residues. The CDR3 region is CASSMSRNEKLFF. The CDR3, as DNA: TGTGCCAGTAGTATGAGTAGGAATGAAAAACTGTTTTTT.

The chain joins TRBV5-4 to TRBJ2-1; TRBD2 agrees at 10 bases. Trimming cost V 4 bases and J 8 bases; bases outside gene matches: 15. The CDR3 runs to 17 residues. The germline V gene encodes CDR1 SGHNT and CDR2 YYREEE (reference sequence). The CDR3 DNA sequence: TGTGCCAGCAGCCATCCCTCTAGCGGGAGTCGTATGGATGAGCAGTTCTTC. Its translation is CASSHPSSGSRMDEQFF.